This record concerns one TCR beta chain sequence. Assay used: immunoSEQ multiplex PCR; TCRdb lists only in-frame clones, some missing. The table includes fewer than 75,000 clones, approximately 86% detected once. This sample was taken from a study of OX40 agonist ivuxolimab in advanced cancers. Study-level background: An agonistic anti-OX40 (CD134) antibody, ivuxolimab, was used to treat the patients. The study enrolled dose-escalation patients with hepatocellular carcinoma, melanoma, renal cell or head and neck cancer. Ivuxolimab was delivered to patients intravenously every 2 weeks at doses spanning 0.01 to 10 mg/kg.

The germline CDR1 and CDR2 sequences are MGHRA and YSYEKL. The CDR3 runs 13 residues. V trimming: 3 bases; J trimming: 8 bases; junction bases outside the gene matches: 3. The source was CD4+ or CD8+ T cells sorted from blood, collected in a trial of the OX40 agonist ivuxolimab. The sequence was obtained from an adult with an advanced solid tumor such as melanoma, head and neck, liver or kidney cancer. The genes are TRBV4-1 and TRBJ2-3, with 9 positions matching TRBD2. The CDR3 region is CASSQEGLATQYF. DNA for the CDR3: TGCGCCAGCAGCCAGGAGGGACTAGCTACGCAGTATTTT.